These 6 T cell receptor beta chains share one sample of origin, sequenced in a study of blood T cells in healthy people across ages. Then a second PCR, running roughly 6 to 11 cycles, was carried out with a sample-barcoded 5' primer and a J-beta primer mix. TCRdb independently ran MiXCR on the 5' RACE reads; one entry per CDR3 protein. Of roughly 680,000 distinct CDR3 sequences listed, about 50% are singletons. Material for sequencing was blood. The receptors derive from a woman older than 75 in good health.

This clonotype appeared a few times. The J gene is TRBJ1-5, the V gene TRBV5-1; weak D call: TRBD1 (6 bases). The CDR3 extends over 15 amino acids. Germline V gives CDR1 SGHRS, CDR2 YFSETQ. The ends were cut back, 5 bases at V and 3 bases at J, with 15 bases in the middle. This CDR3 reads CASRLRDTHNQPQHF. The DNA for the CDR3 is TGCGCCAGCAGACTCCGGGACACACACAATCAGCCCCAGCATTTT.

This clonotype was counted between two and nine times. The CDR3 protein is CASSLARQGVYGYTF. DNA for the CDR3: TGTGCCAGCAGTCTTGCTAGACAGGGCGTCTATGGCTACACCTTC. The chain recombines TRBV27 with TRBJ1-2, with 7 bases fitting TRBD1. The CDR3 runs 15 residues. Germline CDR1 MNHEY, CDR2 SMNVEV (reference sequence). The J segment lost 4 bases and the V segment lost 5 bases, leaving 10 bases of the junction unmatched.

The rearrangement joins TRBV27 to TRBJ2-1; TRBD2 is a possible D gene (5 bases). Near its end, the DNA agrees better with TRBJ2-7, so the J call may be wrong. The CDR3 length is 16 residues. Germline V gene sequence: CDR1 MNHEY, CDR2 SMNVEV (reference sequence). This CDR3 reads CASTPRRIANYNEQYF. DNA of the CDR3: TGTGCCAGCACCCCCCGGAGGATAGCGAACTACAATGAGCAGTACTTC.

A word on this clonotype: A much larger clone lies a single base off, so this may be a read error. The chain uses TRBV25-1 and TRBJ2-3; D might be TRBD1 or TRBD2, each matching 6 bases. The germline V gene has CDR1 MGHDK and CDR2 SYGVNS. The CDR3 is made up of 15 amino acids. CDR3 residues: CASSRSRGLTDMQYF. As DNA, the CDR3 is TGTGCCAGCAGTCGTAGCCGGGGGCTAACAGATATGCAGTATTTT.

V and J are TRBV30 and TRBJ1-2; 7 bases agree with TRBD1. Per germline, CDR1 GTSNPN and CDR2 SVGIG (reference sequence). The CDR3 consists of 13 residues. The CDR3 DNA sequence: TGTGGGAGTGTCACATTGGACAGGCAAGGCTACACCTTC. This translates into CGSVTLDRQGYTF.

This clonotype was seen more than once but under ten times. The gene calls are TRBV10-3 and TRBJ2-1; D is perhaps TRBD2 (5 bases). The J call may be mistaken, given a closer DNA end match to TRBJ2-7. The CDR3 has 15 amino acids. Germline V gives CDR1 ENHRY, CDR2 SYGVKD. CDR3: CAIGGFGSSYNEQYF. The CDR3 DNA sequence: TGTGCCATCGGCGGGTTTGGGAGCTCCTACAATGAGCAGTACTTC.